This is a list of T cell receptor beta chains from one sample in a study of PD-L1 blockade in urothelial cancer. The method was immunoSEQ multiplex PCR; TCRdb's version includes in-frame clones alone and lacks a portion of them. This table has 70,000 to 85,000 clones, 85% to 90% appearing once. The sample here was PBMCs, taken around atezolizumab (anti-PD-L1) treatment. Every receptor here comes from a man between 65 and 85 years old with urothelial cancer. Each CDR3 is given with its conserved first and last residue. The D gene is left open where the match is weak. For some rows the clone size is stated as once, few or many, or as a class when expanded; others skip it.

>TRBJ2-7|-|-|TRBV6-1|12
CASKETPREQYF
TGTGCCAGCAAGGAGACCCCCCGGGAGCAGTACTTC
>TRBJ2-7|-|once|TRBV6-6|15
CASSHRELAPYEQYF
TGTGCCAGCAGTCACAGGGAATTGGCGCCCTACGAGCAGTACTTC
>TRBJ2-3|-|-|TRBV7-7|15
CASSPLPGGTDTQYF
TGTGCCAGCAGCCCCCTCCCGGGAGGCACAGATACGCAGTATTTT
>TRBJ2-7|TRBD2|-|TRBV6-5|15
CASRLAGVGAYEQYF
TGTGCCAGTCGACTAGCGGGAGTTGGGGCCTACGAGCAGTACTTC
>TRBJ2-7|-|-|TRBV5-5|14
CASSLVGTAREQYF
TGTGCCAGCAGCTTAGTAGGAACAGCTCGGGAGCAGTACTTC
>TRBJ1-2|-|-|TRBV11-2|17
CASSLSGAEFQNYGYTF
TGTGCCAGCAGCTTAAGTGGGGCCGAGTTTCAGAACTATGGCTACACCTTC
>TRBJ2-5|TRBD2|-|TRBV9|17
CASSVGSWGLGQETQYF
TGTGCCAGCAGCGTAGGGAGTTGGGGACTAGGGCAAGAGACCCAGTACTTC
>TRBJ2-1|TRBD1|-|TRBV7-7|12
CALGDRAGEQFF
TGTGCGCTGGGAGACAGGGCGGGCGAGCAGTTCTTC
>TRBJ2-7|TRBD2|-|TRBV7-2|14
CASSRPSGNYEQYF
TGTGCCAGCAGCCGCCCTAGCGGTAACTACGAGCAGTACTTC
>TRBJ2-3|TRBD2|-|TRBV5-1|16
CASSLDAGGGGDTQYF
TGCGCCAGCAGCTTGGATGCGGGGGGGGGAGGAGATACGCAGTATTTT
>TRBJ2-2|TRBD2|-|TRBV18|15
CASLPTSGNTGELFF
TGTGCCAGCTTACCGACTAGCGGAAACACCGGGGAGCTGTTTTTT
>TRBJ1-4|-|-|TRBV19|14
CASSFQGGNEKLFF
TGTGCCAGTAGTTTTCAGGGAGGGAATGAAAAACTGTTTTTT
>TRBJ1-1|-|-|TRBV7-3|14
CASSRNPGNTEAFF
TGTGCCAGCAGTCGAAACCCAGGGAACACTGAAGCTTTCTTT
>TRBJ2-5|TRBD2|-|TRBV28|15
CASTIAGGGLETQYF
TGTGCCAGCACAATAGCGGGAGGAGGTCTAGAGACCCAGTACTTC
>TRBJ2-7|TRBD1|once|TRBV11-2|17
CASSLHDRGYPSYEQYF
TGTGCCAGCAGCTTACATGACAGGGGTTACCCTTCCTACGAGCAGTACTTC
>TRBJ1-2|TRBD1|once|TRBV7-9|15
CASSLGGTGVDGYTF
TGTGCCAGCAGCTTAGGGGGGACAGGGGTTGATGGCTACACCTTC
>TRBJ2-1|-|-|TRBV5-1|15
CASSLMSSGVNEQFF
TGCGCCAGCAGCTTGATGTCATCAGGTGTAAATGAGCAGTTCTTC
>TRBJ1-5|TRBD1|-|TRBV5-1|15
CASSPGGWSNQPQHF
TGCGCCAGCAGTCCAGGGGGGTGGAGCAATCAGCCCCAGCATTTT
>TRBJ2-1|-|-|TRBV6-1|15
CASSEQGLRAPEQFF
TGTGCCAGCAGTGAACAGGGGCTGCGTGCCCCTGAGCAGTTCTTC
>TRBJ2-3|-|-|TRBV5-1|15
CASSLDGRGVDTQYF
TGCGCCAGCAGCTTGGACGGCAGGGGGGTAGATACGCAGTATTTT
>TRBJ1-3|TRBD1|-|TRBV10-3|15
CAIRDQGASGNTIYF
TGTGCCATCAGGGATCAGGGGGCTTCTGGAAACACCATATATTTT
>TRBJ2-1|-|-|TRBV28|12
CASRLGTNEQFF
TGTGCCAGCCGACTAGGAACAAATGAGCAGTTCTTC
>TRBJ2-1|TRBD2|-|TRBV5-4|15
CASSFLAGTYNEQFF
TGTGCCAGCAGCTTCCTAGCGGGAACCTACAATGAGCAGTTCTTC
>TRBJ2-5|TRBD2|-|TRBV9|17
CASSVGPSTSGTETQYF
TGTGCCAGCAGCGTAGGCCCCTCTACTAGCGGGACAGAGACCCAGTACTTC
>TRBJ2-7|TRBD2|-|TRBV11-2|15
CASSLGRDYYYEQYF
TGTGCCAGCAGCTTGGGGAGGGACTACTACTACGAGCAGTACTTC
>TRBJ2-1|-|-|TRBV27|13
CASSTHRVNEQFF
TGTGCCAGCAGTACCCACAGGGTGAATGAGCAGTTCTTC
>TRBJ2-3|TRBD1|-|TRBV10-3|13
CAIKGASTDTQYF
TGTGCCATCAAGGGGGCTAGCACAGATACGCAGTATTTT
>TRBJ2-2|TRBD1|-|TRBV5-6|16
CASSPGQGGNTGELFF
TGTGCCAGCAGCCCAGGACAGGGCGGGAACACCGGGGAGCTGTTTTTT
>TRBJ2-1|TRBD2|many|TRBV27|18
CASSPGGVIGGSVAEQFF
TGTGCCAGCAGTCCCGGTGGGGTGATTGGCGGGAGCGTTGCGGAGCAGTTCTTC
>TRBJ2-2|TRBD1|-|TRBV7-9|17
CASSPRQGAAGAGELFF
TGTGCCAGCAGCCCCCGACAGGGGGCGGCGGGGGCCGGGGAGCTGTTTTTT
>TRBJ2-5|-|-|TRBV27|15
CASSSRTSAGETQYF
TGTGCCAGCAGTTCCCGGACTTCTGCTGGGGAGACCCAGTACTTC
>TRBJ2-7|TRBD2|-|TRBV5-1|15
CASSWTSGDLYEQYF
TGCGCCAGCAGCTGGACTAGCGGGGATCTCTACGAGCAGTACTTC
>TRBJ2-1|TRBD2|-|TRBV2|11
CASTSGNEQFF
TGTGCCAGCACTAGCGGAAATGAGCAGTTCTTC
>TRBJ2-1|TRBD1|-|TRBV27|14
CASKAGQGAGEQFF
TGTGCCAGCAAGGCAGGACAGGGGGCCGGTGAGCAGTTCTTC
>TRBJ1-1|-|-|TRBV5-1|15
CASSSSTGLNTEAFF
TGCGCCAGCAGCTCTTCGACAGGACTGAACACTGAAGCTTTCTTT
>TRBJ1-2|-|-|TRBV28|13
CASKPQGRGGYTF
TGTGCCAGCAAACCCCAGGGAAGGGGAGGCTACACCTTC
>TRBJ1-1|-|-|TRBV10-3|14
CAISEEGGYTEAFF
TGTGCCATCAGTGAAGAGGGGGGGTACACTGAAGCTTTCTTT
>TRBJ2-5|-|-|TRBV12-5|13
CASGTGMGETQYF
TGTGCTAGTGGTACAGGGATGGGAGAGACCCAGTACTTC
>TRBJ2-7|TRBD1|-|TRBV4-1|14
CASSQAGQGYEQYF
TGCGCCAGCAGCCAGGCAGGACAGGGCTACGAGCAGTACTTC
>TRBJ2-5|-|-|TRBV13|13
CASSFEPPGTQYF
TGTGCCAGCAGCTTCGAGCCCCCCGGGACCCAGTACTTC
>TRBJ2-1|TRBD2|-|TRBV2|18
CASSQTSLAGGLGNEQFF
TGTGCCAGCAGTCAAACTAGCCTAGCGGGAGGATTAGGCAATGAGCAGTTCTTC
>TRBJ1-4|-|-|TRBV27|14
CASSEYEPNEKLFF
TGTGCCAGCAGTGAGTACGAGCCTAATGAAAAACTGTTTTTT
>TRBJ2-2|-|-|TRBV7-6|15
CASRGAFNTDGELFF
TGTGCCAGCAGGGGGGCTTTTAACACCGACGGGGAGCTGTTTTTT
>TRBJ2-7|-|-|TRBV7-6|15
CASSLDGGSVYEQYF
TGTGCCAGCAGCTTAGATGGGGGGTCCGTCTACGAGCAGTACTTC
>TRBJ2-1|-|-|TRBV5-1|16
CASSFGLAGRDNGQFF
TGCGCCAGCAGCTTTGGGCTAGCCGGTAGGGACAATGGGCAGTTCTTC
>TRBJ2-1|-|-|TRBV5-4|15
CASSPSGGRSNEQFF
TGTGCCAGCAGCCCCTCGGGTGGCAGATCCAATGAGCAGTTCTTC
>TRBJ2-5|-|-|TRBV10-1|13
CANPVGAEETQYF
TGCGCCAACCCGGTGGGGGCAGAAGAGACCCAGTACTTC
>TRBJ2-6|TRBD2|-|TRBV28|15
CAHRGGSSGANVLTF
TGTGCCCACCGGGGGGGGTCGTCTGGGGCCAACGTCCTGACTTTC
>TRBJ2-7|TRBD1|-|TRBV23-1|17
CASSQSSTGTADYEQYF
TGCGCCAGCAGTCAATCTTCCACCGGGACAGCGGACTACGAGCAGTACTTC
>TRBJ2-1|-|-|TRBV10-3|16
CAISEYSDNSYNEQFF
TGTGCCATCAGTGAGTACTCGGACAACTCTTACAATGAGCAGTTCTTC
>TRBJ2-2|TRBD2|-|TRBV27|15
CASSLFAGATGELFF
TGTGCCAGCAGTTTATTTGCGGGAGCTACCGGGGAGCTGTTTTTT
>TRBJ2-7|TRBD1|few|TRBV28|13
CASNTGGRDEQYF
TGTGCCAGCAACACAGGGGGTAGGGACGAGCAGTACTTC
>TRBJ1-5|TRBD1|few|TRBV19|15
CASTKDTGGNQPQHF
TGTGCCAGTACCAAAGACACAGGGGGCAATCAGCCCCAGCATTTT
>TRBJ2-1|TRBD1|-|TRBV6-1|13
CATRDRDYNEQFF
TGTGCCACCCGGGACAGGGATTACAATGAGCAGTTCTTC
>TRBJ2-5|-|-|TRBV6-5|14
CASSYNRVQETQYF
TGTGCCAGCAGTTACAACAGGGTTCAAGAGACCCAGTACTTC
>TRBJ2-7|TRBD1|-|TRBV28|13
CASSSQGAYEQYF
TGTGCCAGCAGTTCCCAGGGGGCCTACGAGCAGTACTTC
>TRBJ1-2|TRBD1|-|TRBV7-8|13
CASSLRQGDGYTF
TGTGCCAGCAGCCTAAGACAGGGAGATGGCTACACCTTC
>TRBJ2-7|-|-|TRBV15|14
CATTTGLSSYEQYF
TGTGCCACCACTACGGGACTCAGCTCCTACGAGCAGTACTTC